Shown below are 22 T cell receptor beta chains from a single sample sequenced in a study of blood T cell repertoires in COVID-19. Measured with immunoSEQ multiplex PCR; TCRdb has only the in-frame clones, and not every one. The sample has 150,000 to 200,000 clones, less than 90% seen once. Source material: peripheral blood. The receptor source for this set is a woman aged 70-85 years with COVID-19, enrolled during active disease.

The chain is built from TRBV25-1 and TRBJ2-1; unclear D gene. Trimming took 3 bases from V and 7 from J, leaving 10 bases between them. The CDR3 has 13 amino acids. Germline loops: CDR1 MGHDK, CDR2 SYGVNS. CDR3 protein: CASSELWANEQFF. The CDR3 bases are TGTGCCAGCAGTGAGTTGTGGGCTAATGAGCAGTTCTTC.

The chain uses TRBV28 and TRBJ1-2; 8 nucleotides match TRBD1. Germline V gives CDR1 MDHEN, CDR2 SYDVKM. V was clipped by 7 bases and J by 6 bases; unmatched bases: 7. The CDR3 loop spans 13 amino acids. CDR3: CASKGQVYDGYTF. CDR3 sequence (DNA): TGTGCCAGCAAGGGACAGGTGTATGATGGCTACACCTTC.

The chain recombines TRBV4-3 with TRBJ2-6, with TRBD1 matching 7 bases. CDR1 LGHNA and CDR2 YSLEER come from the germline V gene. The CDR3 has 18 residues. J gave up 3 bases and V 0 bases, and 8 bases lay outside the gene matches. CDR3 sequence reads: CASSQEYLGGGGANVLTF. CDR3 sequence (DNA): TGCGCCAGCAGCCAAGAGTATTTAGGGGGCGGTGGGGCCAACGTCCTGACTTTC.

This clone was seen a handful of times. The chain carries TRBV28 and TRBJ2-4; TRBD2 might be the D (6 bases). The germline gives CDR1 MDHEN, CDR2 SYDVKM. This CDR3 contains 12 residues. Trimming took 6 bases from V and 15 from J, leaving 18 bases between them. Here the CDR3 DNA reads TGTGCCAGCAGATTTGGTCGGGAGAGGGTGTACTTC. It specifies CASRFGRERVYF.

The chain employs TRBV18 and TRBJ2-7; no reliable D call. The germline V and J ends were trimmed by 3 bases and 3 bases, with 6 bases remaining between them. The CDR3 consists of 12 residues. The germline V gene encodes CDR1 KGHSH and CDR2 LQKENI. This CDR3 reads CASSPQDYEQYF. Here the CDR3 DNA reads TGTGCCAGCTCACCTCAGGACTACGAGCAGTACTTC. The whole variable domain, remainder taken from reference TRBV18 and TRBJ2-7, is NAGVMQNPRHLVRRRGQEARLRCSPMKGHSHVYWYRQLPEEGLKFMVYLQKENIIDESGMPKERFSAEFPKEGPSILRIQQVVRGDSAAYFCASSPQDYEQYFGPGTRLTVT.

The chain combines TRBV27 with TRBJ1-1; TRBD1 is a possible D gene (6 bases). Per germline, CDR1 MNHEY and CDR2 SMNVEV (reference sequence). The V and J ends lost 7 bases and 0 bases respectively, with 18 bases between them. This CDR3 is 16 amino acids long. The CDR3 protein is CASTPRAQGMNTEAFF. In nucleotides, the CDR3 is TGTGCCAGCACCCCGCGGGCACAGGGAATGAACACTGAAGCTTTCTTT.

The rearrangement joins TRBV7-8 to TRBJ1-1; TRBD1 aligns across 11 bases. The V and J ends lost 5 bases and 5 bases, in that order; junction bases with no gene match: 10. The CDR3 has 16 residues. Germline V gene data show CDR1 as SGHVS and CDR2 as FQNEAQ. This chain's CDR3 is CASSKRTGGDLTEAFF. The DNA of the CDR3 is TGTGCCAGCAGCAAGCGGACAGGGGGCGATTTGACTGAAGCTTTCTTT.

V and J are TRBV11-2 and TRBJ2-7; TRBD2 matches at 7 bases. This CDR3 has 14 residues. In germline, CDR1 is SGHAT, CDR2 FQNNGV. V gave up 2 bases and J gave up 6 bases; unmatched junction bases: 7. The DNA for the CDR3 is TGTGCCAGCAGCTTAATGGGAAGGGAGGGCGAGCAGTACTTC. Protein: CASSLMGREGEQYF.

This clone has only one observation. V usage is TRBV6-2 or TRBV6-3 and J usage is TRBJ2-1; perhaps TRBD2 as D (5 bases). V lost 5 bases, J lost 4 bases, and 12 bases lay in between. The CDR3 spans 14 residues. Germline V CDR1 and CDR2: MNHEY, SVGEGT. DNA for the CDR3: TGTGCCAGCAGTGACTTAACTAGATACAATGAGCAGTTCTTC. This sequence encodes CASSDLTRYNEQFF.

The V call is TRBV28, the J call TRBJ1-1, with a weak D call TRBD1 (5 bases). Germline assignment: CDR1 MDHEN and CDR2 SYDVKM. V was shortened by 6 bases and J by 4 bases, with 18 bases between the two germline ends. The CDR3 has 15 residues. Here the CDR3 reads CASSPTRGGSTEAFF. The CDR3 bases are TGTGCCAGCAGCCCCACACGGGGCGGGAGCACTGAAGCTTTCTTT.

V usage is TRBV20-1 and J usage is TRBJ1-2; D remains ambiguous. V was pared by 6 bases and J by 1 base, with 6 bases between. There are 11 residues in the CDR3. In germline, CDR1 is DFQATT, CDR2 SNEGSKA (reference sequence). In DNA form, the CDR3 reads TGCAGTGCCCCCCTTAACTATGGCTACACCTTC. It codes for CSAPLNYGYTF.

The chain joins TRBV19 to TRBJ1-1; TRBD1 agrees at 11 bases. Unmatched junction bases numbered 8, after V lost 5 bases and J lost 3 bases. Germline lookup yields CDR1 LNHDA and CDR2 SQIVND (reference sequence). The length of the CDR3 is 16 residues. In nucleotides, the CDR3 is TGTGCCAGTAGTCCCGGACAGGGGGCCTGGTACACTGAAGCTTTCTTT. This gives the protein CASSPGQGAWYTEAFF.

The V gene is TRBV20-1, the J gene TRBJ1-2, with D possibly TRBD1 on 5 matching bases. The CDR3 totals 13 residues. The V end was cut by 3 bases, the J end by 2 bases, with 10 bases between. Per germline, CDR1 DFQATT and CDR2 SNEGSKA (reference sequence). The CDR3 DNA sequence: TGCAGTGCTAGTTCGGGGGTCAACTATGGCTACACCTTC. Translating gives CSASSGVNYGYTF.

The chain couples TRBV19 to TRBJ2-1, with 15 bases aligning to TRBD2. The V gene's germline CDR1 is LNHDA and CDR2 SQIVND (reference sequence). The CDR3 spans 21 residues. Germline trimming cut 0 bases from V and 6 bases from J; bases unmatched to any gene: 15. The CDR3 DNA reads TGTGCCAGTAGTATAGAATACTCCGGGACTAGCGGGAGGCCCCTATCCAATGAGCAGTTCTTC. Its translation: CASSIEYSGTSGRPLSNEQFF.

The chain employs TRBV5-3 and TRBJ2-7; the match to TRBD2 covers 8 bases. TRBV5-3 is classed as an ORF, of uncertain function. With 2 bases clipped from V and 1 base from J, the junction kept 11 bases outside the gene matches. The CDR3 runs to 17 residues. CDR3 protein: CARSFGSGITDSYEQYF. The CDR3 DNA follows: TGTGCCAGAAGCTTTGGTAGCGGGATTACTGATTCCTACGAGCAGTACTTC.

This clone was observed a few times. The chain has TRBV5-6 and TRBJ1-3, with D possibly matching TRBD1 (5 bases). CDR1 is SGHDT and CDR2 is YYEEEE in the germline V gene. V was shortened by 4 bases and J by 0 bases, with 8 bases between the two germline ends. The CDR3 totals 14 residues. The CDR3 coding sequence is TGTGCCAGCAGCCAGGGCTTCTCTGGAAACACCATATATTTT. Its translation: CASSQGFSGNTIYF.

This CDR3 is CASSVGGSAHEQFF. CDR3 bases: TGTGCCAGCAGTGTCGGAGGGTCGGCACATGAGCAGTTCTTC. The chain has TRBV2 and TRBJ2-1, with D tentatively TRBD2 (6 bases). This CDR3 contains 14 residues. The V gene lost 4 bases and the J gene lost 8 bases, with 15 bases spanning the gap. Germline CDR1 reads SNHLY; CDR2 reads FYNNEI. Full variable domain (remainder filled in from reference TRBV2 and TRBJ2-1): EPEVTQTPSHQVTQMGQEVILRCVPISNHLYFYWYRQILGQKVEFLVSFYNNEISEKSEIFDDQFSVERPDGSNFTLKIRSTKLEDSAMYFCASSVGGSAHEQFFGPGTRLTVL.

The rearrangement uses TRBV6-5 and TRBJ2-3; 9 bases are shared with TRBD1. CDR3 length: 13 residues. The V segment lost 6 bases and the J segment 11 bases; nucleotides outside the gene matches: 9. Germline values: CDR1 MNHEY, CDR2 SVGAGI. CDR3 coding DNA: TGTGCCAGCAGAGGGACAGGGCGCTTCAAGCAGTATTTT. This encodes CASRGTGRFKQYF.

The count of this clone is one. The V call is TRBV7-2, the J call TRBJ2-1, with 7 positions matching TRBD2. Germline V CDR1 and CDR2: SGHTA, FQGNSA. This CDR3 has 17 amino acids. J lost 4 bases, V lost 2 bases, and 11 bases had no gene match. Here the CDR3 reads CASSLSPGLGGYNEQFF. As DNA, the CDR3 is TGTGCCAGCAGCTTATCCCCCGGACTAGGAGGGTACAATGAGCAGTTCTTC.

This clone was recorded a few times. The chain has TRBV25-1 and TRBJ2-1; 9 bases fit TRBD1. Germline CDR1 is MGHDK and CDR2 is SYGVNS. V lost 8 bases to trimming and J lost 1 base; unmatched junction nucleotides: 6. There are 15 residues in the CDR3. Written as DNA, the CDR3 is TGTGCCAGCCGCGACGACAGGGGGTCCTACAATGAGCAGTTCTTC. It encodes CASRDDRGSYNEQFF.

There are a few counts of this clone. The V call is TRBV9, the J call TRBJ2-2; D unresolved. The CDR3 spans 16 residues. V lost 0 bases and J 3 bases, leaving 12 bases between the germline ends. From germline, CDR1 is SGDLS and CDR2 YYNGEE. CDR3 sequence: CASSVGPRSDTGELFF. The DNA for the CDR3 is TGTGCCAGCAGCGTAGGCCCGAGGTCAGACACCGGGGAGCTGTTTTTT.

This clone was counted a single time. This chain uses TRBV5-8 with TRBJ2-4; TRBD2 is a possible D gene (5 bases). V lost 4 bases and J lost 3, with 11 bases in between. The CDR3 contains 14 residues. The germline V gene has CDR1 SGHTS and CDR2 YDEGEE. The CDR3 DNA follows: TGTGCCAGCAGCCTCTTAGGAGGCAAAAACATTCAGTACTTC. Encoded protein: CASSLLGGKNIQYF.